Listed below are T cell receptor beta chains from one sample, sequenced in a study of breast tumors, draining lymph nodes, adjacent tissues. MiXCR was run by TCRdb on the multiplex PCR reads, yielding one entry per CDR3 protein. The data show 200,000 to 250,000 distinct CDR3 sequences, approximately 36% seen once. Input material: axillary lymph node tissue. The receptor source for this set is a female donor with breast cancer. Some clones in this sample may be carry-over from other donors' samples. The CDR3 runs from the conserved cysteine through the conserved F or W. The order of the fields is V gene, J gene, D gene, clone size, CDR3 DNA, CDR3 protein. D genes are given only for firm matches. Size is stated for part of the rows, as once, few or many counts, or as a class when the clone is expanded.

v_gene: TRBV6-2/TRBV6-3; j_gene: TRBJ2-1; d_gene: TRBD1; abundance: many; CDR3nt: TGTGCCAGCACCCCTAGGACAGGGCGATGGTTCTTC; CDR3aa: CASTPRTGRWFF
v_gene: TRBV5-1; j_gene: TRBJ2-1; d_gene: NA; abundance: NA; CDR3nt: TGCGCCCGCTCCTACAATGAGCAGTTCTTC; CDR3aa: CARSYNEQFF
v_gene: TRBV14; j_gene: TRBJ2-5; d_gene: NA; abundance: NA; CDR3nt: TGTGCCAGCAGCCAAGACGGGGGACCGAACCAAGAGACCCAGTACTTC; CDR3aa: CASSQDGGPNQETQYF
v_gene: TRBV6-1; j_gene: TRBJ2-5; d_gene: TRBD2; abundance: few; CDR3nt: TGTGCCAGCAGCCTAGCGGGGGACTTC; CDR3aa: CASSLAGDF
v_gene: TRBV6-1; j_gene: TRBJ1-2; d_gene: TRBD1; abundance: NA; CDR3nt: TGTGCCAGCAGTTATCGGACAGGGCACAATTATGGCTACACCTTC; CDR3aa: CASSYRTGHNYGYTF
v_gene: TRBV24-1; j_gene: TRBJ2-3; d_gene: TRBD2; abundance: NA; CDR3nt: TGTGCCACCCGAACTAGCGGGAGGGCAGATACGCAGTATTTT; CDR3aa: CATRTSGRADTQYF
v_gene: TRBV11-2; j_gene: TRBJ2-7; d_gene: NA; abundance: many; CDR3nt: TGTGCCAGCAGCCGTATCGGAACGGCTACCTACGAGCAGTACTTC; CDR3aa: CASSRIGTATYEQYF
v_gene: TRBV24-1; j_gene: TRBJ1-6; d_gene: TRBD1; abundance: NA; CDR3nt: TGTGCCACCAGTGATTCCCGGGACAGAAATTCACCCCTCCACTTT; CDR3aa: CATSDSRDRNSPLHF
v_gene: TRBV6-5; j_gene: TRBJ2-3; d_gene: TRBD2; abundance: few; CDR3nt: TGTGCCAGCACTAACACCACTAGCGGGGGGGCCGTTAATACAGATACGCAGTATTTT; CDR3aa: CASTNTTSGGAVNTDTQYF
v_gene: TRBV2; j_gene: TRBJ2-5; d_gene: TRBD2; abundance: NA; CDR3nt: TGTGCCAGCAGCCGCGGACTAGCGGGGGAGGGAGAGACCCAGTACTTC; CDR3aa: CASSRGLAGEGETQYF
v_gene: TRBV11-3; j_gene: TRBJ2-3; d_gene: NA; abundance: many; CDR3nt: TGTGCCAGCAACTTCGTAGAAAGCACAGATACGCAGTATTTT; CDR3aa: CASNFVESTDTQYF
v_gene: TRBV20-1; j_gene: TRBJ1-4; d_gene: NA; abundance: NA; CDR3nt: TGCAGTGCTAGTGTGGGGCGTACTAATGAAAAACTGTTTTTT; CDR3aa: CSASVGRTNEKLFF
v_gene: TRBV18; j_gene: TRBJ2-1; d_gene: TRBD2; abundance: NA; CDR3nt: TGTGCCAGCTCAGCCCCTAGCGGGAGAGTCAATGAGCAGTTCTTC; CDR3aa: CASSAPSGRVNEQFF
v_gene: TRBV5-1; j_gene: TRBJ1-4; d_gene: TRBD1; abundance: many; CDR3nt: TGCGCCAGCAGGACAGGGACTAATGAAAAACTGTTTTTT; CDR3aa: CASRTGTNEKLFF
v_gene: TRBV7-9; j_gene: TRBJ2-5; d_gene: NA; abundance: many; CDR3nt: TGTGCCAGCAGCTTAGGGCGGCTACTACAAGAGACCCAGTACTTC; CDR3aa: CASSLGRLLQETQYF
v_gene: TRBV20-1; j_gene: TRBJ2-1; d_gene: TRBD2; abundance: NA; CDR3nt: TGCAGTGCTAGAGAAACGGGGGGGCTAGGTGAGCAGTTCTTC; CDR3aa: CSARETGGLGEQFF
v_gene: TRBV9; j_gene: TRBJ1-5; d_gene: NA; abundance: NA; CDR3nt: TGTGCCAGCAGCCAAGACCCCCCAGGCCTAAATCAGCCCCAGCATTTT; CDR3aa: CASSQDPPGLNQPQHF
v_gene: TRBV5-1; j_gene: TRBJ2-2; d_gene: NA; abundance: many; CDR3nt: TGCGCCAGCATGGGGGATCTAGCCGGGGAGCTGTTTTTT; CDR3aa: CASMGDLAGELFF